This TCR beta chain was captured by sequencing in a study of T-cell reconstitution after alpha-beta-depleted transplantation in children. Preparation of the TCRbeta library used unique molecular identifiers. TCRdb called the PCR reads again in MiXCR, with one record for every CDR3 protein. The sample shows almost 400,000 distinct CDR3 sequences, around 21% of them seen only once. This clonotype was counted many times. The CDR3 totals 17 residues. Germline CDR1 reads SGHTA; CDR2 reads FQGNSA. Losses at the gene ends were 4 bases for V and 6 bases for J; bases not matched to a gene: 14. The sequencing here drew on PBMCs from the stem cell graft donor, taken from the stem cell graft. The chain is built from TRBV7-2 and TRBJ2-3; 9 positions match TRBD2. This TCR derives from a human donor who donated a stem cell graft to a child with acute myeloid leukemia. CDR3 in DNA: TGTGCCAGCAGCTCGAAGCGGGAGGCGAGCTGGTCGGATACGCAGTATTTT. Residues: CASSSKREASWSDTQYF.